Below, 18 T cell receptor beta chains from the same sample are listed, as sequenced in a study of T cell clonality in common variable immunodeficiency. Data came from immunoSEQ multiplex PCR; TCRdb stores just in-frame clones and leaves some out. This sample comprises fewer than 70,000 clones, none seen once only. Material: peripheral blood mononuclear cells. All receptors derive from a person between 18 and 69 years old in good health.

The table lists this clone with many counts. The CDR3 is cut off 3 residues early in the read; its end comes from the germline J gene. The chain has TRBV20-1 and TRBJ2-5, with 8 positions matching TRBD2. J gave up 7 bases and V 3 bases, and 7 bases lay outside the gene matches. This CDR3 is 13 amino acids long. Germline V gene data show CDR1 as DFQATT and CDR2 as SNEGSKA (reference sequence). CDR3 loop: CSASLAGGGTQYF. Incomplete CDR3 DNA: TGCAGTGCTAGTCTAGCGGGCGGTGGGACC.

This clone showed up just a few times. The read comes to an end 3 residues before the CDR3 does, leaving the germline J gene to fill in the end. V is TRBV2 and J is TRBJ2-3, with 13 bases aligning to TRBD2. The CDR3 has 16 residues. Germline V gene lookup returns CDR1 SNHLY and CDR2 FYNNEI. V trimming: 7 bases; J trimming: 5 bases; junction bases outside the gene matches: 9. The DNA read from the CDR3 is TGTGCCAGCAAGCCGGGACTAGCGGGAACGGGAGATACG. This encodes CASKPGLAGTGDT. The entire CDR3 protein is CASKPGLAGTGDTQYF.

This clone was observed many times. The CDR3 is cut off 3 residues early in the read; its end comes from the germline J gene. This chain uses TRBV18 with TRBJ2-7; D possibly corresponds to TRBD2 (5 bases). Germline loops: CDR1 KGHSH, CDR2 LQKENI. Trimming left V 6 bases short and J 4 bases short, with 22 bases between. The CDR3 covers 16 residues. CDR3 DNA, as far as it was read: TGTGCCAGCTCGAAGGCCACAACTAGGCTCCTTTACGAG. This codes for CASSKATTRLLYE. In full, the CDR3 is CASSKATTRLLYEQYF. Combining the CDR3 with reference TRBV18 and TRBJ2-7 gives the whole variable domain NAGVMQNPRHLVRRRGQEARLRCSPMKGHSHVYWYRQLPEEGLKFMVYLQKENIIDESGMPKERFSAEFPKEGPSILRIQQVVRGDSAAYFCASSKATTRLLYEQYFGPGTRLTVT.

This clone occurred many times. At one end the junction does not follow the germline gene, possibly because of a read error. Sequencing ends 3 residues short of the CDR3 end; the germline J gene provides the rest. The gene calls are TRBV4-2 and TRBJ2-2; a weak D match, TRBD2 (6 bases). Germline values: CDR1 LGHNA, CDR2 YNFKEQ. The CDR3 has 16 residues. The CDR3 loop is CASSQDARENTGELFF. Partial CDR3 DNA: TGCGCCAGCAGCCAAGACGCGCGGGAGAACACCGGGGAG.

This clone has a count of ten or more. The read halts 3 residues ahead of the CDR3 end, with the missing end drawn from the germline J gene. The sample has other DNA sequences that encode this CDR3 too. This rearrangement joins TRBV20-1 to TRBJ2-5; 11 nucleotides line up with TRBD2. The CDR3 length is 13 residues. Trimming at V came to 6 bases and at J to 2 bases, leaving 2 bases not matched to a gene. Germline-derived CDR1 and CDR2 are DFQATT and SNEGSKA (reference sequence). This chain's CDR3 is CSAGTSGQETQYF. Partial CDR3 DNA: TGCAGTGCCGGGACTAGCGGACAAGAGACC.

This clone has at least ten counts. The CDR3 end falls 3 residues outside the read, so it is completed with the germline J gene. The rearrangement uses TRBV5-6 and TRBJ1-1; no reliable D call. In germline, CDR1 is SGHDT, CDR2 YYEEEE. The length of the CDR3 is 13 residues. Trimming took 1 base from V and 1 from J, leaving 5 bases between them. The CDR3 sequence: CASSLSKNTEAFF. Incomplete CDR3 DNA: TGTGCCAGCAGCTTGTCCAAGAACACTGAA.

This clone was detected ten times or more. With the read ending 3 residues before the CDR3 end, the germline J gene is used to fill in that end. This sequence joins TRBV5-1 and TRBJ1-2; 11 nucleotides align to TRBD1. The CDR3 runs 17 residues. V shed 0 bases and J 2 bases; nucleotides not matched to a gene: 6. Germline V lookup: CDR1 SGHRS, CDR2 YFSETQ. CDR3 sequence reads: CASSLGTGGLINYGYTF. The sequenced CDR3 bases are TGCGCCAGCAGCTTGGGGACAGGGGGCCTAATCAACTATGGC.

This clone was recorded many times. Read coverage stops 3 residues before the CDR3 terminus; the germline J gene supplies the remainder. The V call is TRBV19, the J call TRBJ2-6; 7 bases match TRBD2. The CDR3 runs to 17 residues. The V gene's germline CDR1 is LNHDA and CDR2 SQIVND (reference sequence). Losses at the gene ends were 7 bases for V and 1 base for J; bases not matched to a gene: 10. This CDR3 reads CASTPQGLRSGANVLTF. Partial CDR3 DNA: TGTGCCAGTACCCCTCAGGGACTAAGGTCTGGGGCCAACGTC.

This clone was observed at least ten times. The read stops 3 residues short of the end of the CDR3; the missing end is completed from the germline J gene. The rearrangement joins TRBV19 to TRBJ2-1, with D tentatively TRBD1 (6 bases). Trimming removed 5 bases at V and 4 bases at J, with 12 bases between. This CDR3 region has 14 residues. Germline CDR1 reads LNHDA; CDR2 reads SQIVND (reference sequence). CDR3 bases read: TGTGCCAGTAGTGTTAGGGGGTTATACAATGAG. Its translation is CASSVRGLYNE. The whole CDR3 reads CASSVRGLYNEQFF.

This clone was seen repeatedly, ten times or more. The read comes to an end 3 residues before the CDR3 does, leaving the germline J gene to fill in the end. The chain has TRBV28 and TRBJ2-7; 9 bases fit TRBD1. The V gene's germline CDR1 is MDHEN and CDR2 SYDVKM. The CDR3 consists of 16 residues. After removal of 4 bases from V and 3 bases from J, the junction contained 10 bases not matched to a gene. This CDR3 reads CASSSGQGTGYYEQYF. The CDR3 DNA, read in part, is TGTGCCAGCAGTTCTGGACAGGGGACGGGCTACTACGAG.

The CDR3 bases that were read are TGTGCCAGCAGCCCCGGGACTATGACCTACAATGAG. Its protein product is CASSPGTMTYNE. The full-length CDR3 reads as CASSPGTMTYNEQFF. The chain recombines TRBV11-3 with TRBJ2-1; 7 nucleotides agree with TRBD2. From the germline J gene comes the end of the CDR3, since the read stops 3 residues before it. V dropped 5 bases and J dropped 2; count of bases not matched to a gene: 6. From germline, CDR1 is SGHNT and CDR2 YENEEA. CDR3 size: 15 residues.

This clone came up many times. The read terminates 3 residues ahead of where the CDR3 ends, so the germline J gene completes it. The V call is TRBV10-1, the J call TRBJ2-2; 7 bases agree with TRBD1. The CDR3 spans 15 residues. The V gene end was trimmed by 2 bases and the J gene end by 7 bases; junction bases not matched to a gene: 7. Per germline, CDR1 WNHNN and CDR2 SYGVQD (reference sequence). The DNA read from the CDR3 is TGCGCCAGCAGTGAGACAGGGGAAGGGAACGGGGAG. It specifies CASSETGEGNGE. The full CDR3 protein is CASSETGEGNGELFF.

This clone has ten or more counts. The sequenced fragment ends 3 residues before the CDR3 boundary, so the rest is inferred from the germline J gene. The chain employs TRBV5-1 and TRBJ2-7, with 7 bases fitting TRBD2. CDR1 and CDR2 from the germline V gene are SGHRS and YFSETQ. This CDR3 contains 13 residues. V dropped 6 bases and J dropped 3; count of bases not matched to a gene: 6. The CDR3 bases that were read are TGCGCCAGCACTCGCAGGGAGGGCTACGAG. This encodes CASTRREGYE. The full CDR3 protein is CASTRREGYEQYF.

This clone was observed many times. The observed sequence ends 3 residues before the CDR3 terminus, with the missing tail filled in from the germline J gene. The V gene is TRBV6-1, the J gene TRBJ2-1, with TRBD2 identical over 9 bases. The length of the CDR3 is 15 residues. Germline values: CDR1 MNHNS, CDR2 SASEGT. With V trimmed by 4 bases and J by 5 bases, 6 bases remained unmatched. The sequenced part of the CDR3 DNA is TGTGCCAGCAGTGCTCTGGGACTAGCCCACAATGAG. Translation gives CASSALGLAHNE. The entire CDR3 sequence reads CASSALGLAHNEQFF.

This clone has a count of ten or more. The read falls 3 residues short of the CDR3 end, and the missing part is taken from the germline J gene. The chain links TRBV10-3 to TRBJ2-1, with TRBD1 matching 9 bases. Losses at the gene ends were 11 bases for V and 8 bases for J; bases not matched to a gene: 10. The CDR3 consists of 13 residues. Germline CDR1 ENHRY, CDR2 SYGVKD. The DNA read from the CDR3 is TGTGCCGTTCGGACAGGGGTAATCGATGAG. Translating gives CAVRTGVIDE. The CDR3, in full, reads CAVRTGVIDEQFF.

This clone was detected many times. The read terminates 3 residues before the CDR3 end, so the remaining end is supplied by the germline J gene. The chain joins TRBV29-1 to TRBJ1-1, with D possibly matching TRBD1 (5 bases). CDR3 length equals 15 residues. The germline CDR1 and CDR2 sequences are SQVTM and ANQGSEA. V lost 0 bases and J lost 4, with 15 bases in between. The CDR3 bases that were read are TGCAGCGTTGAAGAATCGAGAGGTAGGGGCACTGAA. It yields the protein CSVEESRGRGTE. The entire CDR3 sequence reads CSVEESRGRGTEAFF.

This clone was counted ten times or more. The CDR3 end falls 3 residues outside the read, so it is completed with the germline J gene. The rearrangement joins TRBV7-3 to TRBJ2-2; TRBD2 might be the D (6 bases). V lost 0 bases, J lost 5 bases, and 7 bases lay in between. Germline V gene lookup returns CDR1 SGHTA and CDR2 FQGTGA. The CDR3 is made up of 14 amino acids. The CDR3 sequence: CASSLTRGTGELFF. CDR3 DNA (partial): TGTGCCAGCAGCTTAACCCGGGGGACCGGGGAG. The full variable domain, with the rest looked up from reference TRBV7-3 and TRBJ2-2, is GAGVSQTPSNKVTEKGKYVELRCDPISGHTALYWYRQSLGQGPEFLIYFQGTGAADDSGLPNDRFFAVRPEGSVSTLKIQRTERGDSAVYLCASSLTRGTGELFFGEGSRLTVL.

The table lists this clone with many counts. Read coverage stops 3 residues before the CDR3 terminus; the germline J gene supplies the remainder. The chain recombines TRBV2 with TRBJ2-7; maybe TRBD2 (5 bases). The CDR3 has 13 residues. Looked up from germline, CDR1 is SNHLY and CDR2 is FYNNEI. Between the trimmed V and J ends, which lost 7 bases and 4 bases, there was a span of 14 bases. CDR3 amino acids: CASTPPGDYEQYF. The sequenced CDR3 bases are TGTGCCAGCACCCCCCCCGGGGATTACGAG.